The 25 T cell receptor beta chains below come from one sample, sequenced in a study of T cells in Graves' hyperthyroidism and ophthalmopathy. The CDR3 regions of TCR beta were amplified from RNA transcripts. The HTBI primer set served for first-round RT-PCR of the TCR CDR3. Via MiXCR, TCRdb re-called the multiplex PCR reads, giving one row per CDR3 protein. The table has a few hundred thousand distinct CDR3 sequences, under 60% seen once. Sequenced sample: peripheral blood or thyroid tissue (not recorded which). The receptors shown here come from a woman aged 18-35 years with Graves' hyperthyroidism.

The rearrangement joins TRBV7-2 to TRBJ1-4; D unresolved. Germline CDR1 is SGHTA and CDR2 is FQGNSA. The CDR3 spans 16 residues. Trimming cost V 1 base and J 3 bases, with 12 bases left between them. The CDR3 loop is CASSLGGLGANEKLFF. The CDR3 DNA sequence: TGTGCCAGCAGCTTAGGAGGGTTGGGAGCTAATGAAAAACTGTTTTTT.

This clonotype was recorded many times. The CDR3 spells CASSWTGGSNQPQHF. CDR3 DNA: TGTGCCAGCAGCTGGACGGGGGGGAGCAATCAGCCCCAGCATTTT. This chain uses TRBV9 with TRBJ1-5; D possibly corresponds to TRBD1 (5 bases). This CDR3 comprises 15 residues. Trimming took off 4 bases at V and 1 base at J, with 12 bases between the two ends. The germline CDR1 and CDR2 sequences are SGDLS and YYNGEE.

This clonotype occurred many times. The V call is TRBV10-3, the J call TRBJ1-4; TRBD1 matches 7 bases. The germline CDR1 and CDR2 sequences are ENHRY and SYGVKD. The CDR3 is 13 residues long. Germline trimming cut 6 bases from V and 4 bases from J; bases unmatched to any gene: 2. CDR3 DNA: TGTGCCATCAGGGGACAGTATAATGAAAAACTGTTTTTT. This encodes CAIRGQYNEKLFF.

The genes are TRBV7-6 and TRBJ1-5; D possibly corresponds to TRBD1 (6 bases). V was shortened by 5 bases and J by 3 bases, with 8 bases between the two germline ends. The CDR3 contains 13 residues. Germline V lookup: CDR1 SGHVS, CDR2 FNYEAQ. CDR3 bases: TGTGCCAGCAGCAGGGGGGACAATCAGCCCCAGCATTTT. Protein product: CASSRGDNQPQHF.

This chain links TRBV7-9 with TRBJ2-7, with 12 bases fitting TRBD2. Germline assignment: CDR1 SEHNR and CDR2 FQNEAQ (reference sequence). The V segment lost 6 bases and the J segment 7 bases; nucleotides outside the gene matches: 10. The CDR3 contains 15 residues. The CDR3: CASSLTGLAGHEQYF. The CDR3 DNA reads TGTGCCAGCAGTCTCACGGGACTAGCGGGTCATGAGCAGTACTTC.

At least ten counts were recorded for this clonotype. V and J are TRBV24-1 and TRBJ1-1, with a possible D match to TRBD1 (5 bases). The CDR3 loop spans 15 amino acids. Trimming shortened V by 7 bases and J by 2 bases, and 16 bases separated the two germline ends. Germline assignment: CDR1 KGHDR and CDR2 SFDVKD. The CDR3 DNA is TGTGCCACCAGCCTTACCCCAGACAGTAACACTGAAGCTTTCTTT. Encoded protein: CATSLTPDSNTEAFF.

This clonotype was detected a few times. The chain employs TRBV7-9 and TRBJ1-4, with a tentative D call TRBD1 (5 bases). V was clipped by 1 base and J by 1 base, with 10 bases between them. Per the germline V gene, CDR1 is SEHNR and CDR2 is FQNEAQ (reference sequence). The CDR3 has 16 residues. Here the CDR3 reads CASSLGGAETNEKLFF. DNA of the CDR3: TGTGCCAGCAGCTTAGGGGGCGCGGAAACTAATGAAAAACTGTTTTTT.

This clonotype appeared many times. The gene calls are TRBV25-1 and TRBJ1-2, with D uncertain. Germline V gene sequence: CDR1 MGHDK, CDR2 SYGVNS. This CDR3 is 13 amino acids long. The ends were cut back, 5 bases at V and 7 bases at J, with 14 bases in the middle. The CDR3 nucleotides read TGTGCCAGCAGTTACCTCGAGGGCCTTGGCTACACCTTC. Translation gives CASSYLEGLGYTF.

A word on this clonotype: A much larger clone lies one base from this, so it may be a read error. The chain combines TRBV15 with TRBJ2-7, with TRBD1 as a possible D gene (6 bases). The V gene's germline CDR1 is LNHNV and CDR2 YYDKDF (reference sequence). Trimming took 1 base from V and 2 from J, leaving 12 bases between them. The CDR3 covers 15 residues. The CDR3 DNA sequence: TGTGCCACCAGCAGAGTGACAGGATTACCCTACGAGCAGTACTTC. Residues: CATSRVTGLPYEQYF. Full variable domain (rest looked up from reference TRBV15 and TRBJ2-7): DAMVIQNPRYQVTQFGKPVTLSCSQTLNHNVMYWYQQKSSQAPKLLFHYYDKDFNNEADTPDNFQSRRPNTSFCFLDIRSPGLGDTAMYLCATSRVTGLPYEQYFGPGTRLTVT.

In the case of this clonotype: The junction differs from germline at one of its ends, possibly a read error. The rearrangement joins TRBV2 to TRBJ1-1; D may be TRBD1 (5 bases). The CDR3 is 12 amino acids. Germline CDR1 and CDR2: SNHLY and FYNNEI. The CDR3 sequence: CASSRGVAEAFF. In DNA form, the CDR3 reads TGCGCCAGCAGTCGGGGGGTAGCTGAAGCTTTCTTT.

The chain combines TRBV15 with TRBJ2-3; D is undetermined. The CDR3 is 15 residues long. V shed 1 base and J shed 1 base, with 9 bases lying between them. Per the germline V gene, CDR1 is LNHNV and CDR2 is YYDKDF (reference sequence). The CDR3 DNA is TGTGCCACCAGCAGAGGTGCGGCTCGCACAGATACGCAGTATTTT. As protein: CATSRGAARTDTQYF. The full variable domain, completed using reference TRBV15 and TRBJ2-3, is DAMVIQNPRYQVTQFGKPVTLSCSQTLNHNVMYWYQQKSSQAPKLLFHYYDKDFNNEADTPDNFQSRRPNTSFCFLDIRSPGLGDTAMYLCATSRGAARTDTQYFGPGTRLTVL.

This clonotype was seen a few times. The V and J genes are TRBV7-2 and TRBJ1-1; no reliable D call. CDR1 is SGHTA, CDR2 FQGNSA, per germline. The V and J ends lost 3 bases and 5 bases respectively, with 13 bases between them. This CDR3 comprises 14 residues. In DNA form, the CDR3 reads TGTGCCAGCAGCTTGTCGGTGAGGCAGACTGAAGCTTTCTTT. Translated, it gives CASSLSVRQTEAFF.

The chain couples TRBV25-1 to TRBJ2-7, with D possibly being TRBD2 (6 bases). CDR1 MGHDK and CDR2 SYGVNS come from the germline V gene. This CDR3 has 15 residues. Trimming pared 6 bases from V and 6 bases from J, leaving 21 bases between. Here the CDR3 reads CASSLGGEKLGEQYF. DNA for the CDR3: TGTGCCAGCAGCTTAGGAGGGGAAAAACTGGGCGAGCAGTACTTC.

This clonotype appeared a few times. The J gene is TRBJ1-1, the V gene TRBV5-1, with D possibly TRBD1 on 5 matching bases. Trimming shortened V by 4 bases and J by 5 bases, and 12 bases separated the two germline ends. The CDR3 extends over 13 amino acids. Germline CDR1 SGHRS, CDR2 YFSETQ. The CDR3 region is CASSPGAWTEAFF. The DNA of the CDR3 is TGCGCCAGCAGCCCCGGGGCCTGGACTGAAGCTTTCTTT.

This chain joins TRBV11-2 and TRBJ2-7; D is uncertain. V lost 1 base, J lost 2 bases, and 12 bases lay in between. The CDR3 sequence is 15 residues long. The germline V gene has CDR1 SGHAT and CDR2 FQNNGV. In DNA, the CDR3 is TGTGCCAGCAGCTTAGGGTTCGGGCTTACCTACGAGCAGTACTTC. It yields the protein CASSLGFGLTYEQYF. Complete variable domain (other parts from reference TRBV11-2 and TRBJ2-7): EAGVAQSPRYKIIEKRQSVAFWCNPISGHATLYWYQQILGQGPKLLIQFQNNGVVDDSQLPKDRFSAERLKGVDSTLKIQPAKLEDSAVYLCASSLGFGLTYEQYFGPGTRLTVT.

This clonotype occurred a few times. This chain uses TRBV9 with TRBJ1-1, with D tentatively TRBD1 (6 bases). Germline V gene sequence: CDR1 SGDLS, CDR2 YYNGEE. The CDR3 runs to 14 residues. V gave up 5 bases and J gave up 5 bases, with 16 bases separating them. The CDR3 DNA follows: TGTGCCAGCAGTCCTATGGGGGGCTGGACTGAAGCTTTCTTT. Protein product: CASSPMGGWTEAFF.

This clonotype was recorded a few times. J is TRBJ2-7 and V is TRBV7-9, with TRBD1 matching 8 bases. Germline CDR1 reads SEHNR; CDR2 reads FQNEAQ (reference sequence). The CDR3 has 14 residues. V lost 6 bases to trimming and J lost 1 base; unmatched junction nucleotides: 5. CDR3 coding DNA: TGTGCCAGCAGTACCCGACAGGGGTCCTACGAGCAGTACTTC. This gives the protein CASSTRQGSYEQYF. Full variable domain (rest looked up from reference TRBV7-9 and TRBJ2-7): DTGVSQNPRHKITKRGQNVTFRCDPISEHNRLYWYRQTLGQGPEFLTYFQNEAQLEKSRLLSDRFSAERPKGSFSTLEIQRTEQGDSAMYLCASSTRQGSYEQYFGPGTRLTVT.

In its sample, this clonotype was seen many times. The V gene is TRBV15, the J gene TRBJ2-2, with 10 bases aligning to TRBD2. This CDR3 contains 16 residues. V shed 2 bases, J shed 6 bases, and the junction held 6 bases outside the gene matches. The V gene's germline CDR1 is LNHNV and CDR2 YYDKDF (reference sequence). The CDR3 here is CATSRQIAGGSGELFF. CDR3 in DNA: TGTGCCACCAGCAGACAGATAGCGGGAGGCTCCGGGGAGCTGTTTTTT.

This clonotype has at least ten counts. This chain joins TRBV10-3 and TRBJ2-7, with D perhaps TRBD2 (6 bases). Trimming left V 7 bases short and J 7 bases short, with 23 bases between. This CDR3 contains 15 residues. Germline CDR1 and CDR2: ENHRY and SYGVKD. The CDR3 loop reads CAIIPFLAGTEEQYF. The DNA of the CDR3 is TGTGCCATCATCCCCTTTCTGGCAGGGACTGAGGAGCAGTACTTC.

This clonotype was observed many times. CDR3 coding DNA: TGTGCCGGATCCTCGGCAGGGTGGCGGTATGGCTACACCTTC. Translated: CAGSSAGWRYGYTF. The rearrangement joins TRBV2 to TRBJ1-2, with D tentatively TRBD1 (5 bases). Trimming removed 11 bases from V and 5 bases from J, with 21 bases in between. The germline CDR1 and CDR2 sequences are SNHLY and FYNNEI. The CDR3 loop spans 14 amino acids.

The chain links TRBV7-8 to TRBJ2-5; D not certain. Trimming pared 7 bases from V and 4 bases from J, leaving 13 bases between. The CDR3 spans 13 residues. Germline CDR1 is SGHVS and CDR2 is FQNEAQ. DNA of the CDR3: TGTGCCAGCACCTCTGGGGTCCTAGAGACCCAGTACTTC. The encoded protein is CASTSGVLETQYF.

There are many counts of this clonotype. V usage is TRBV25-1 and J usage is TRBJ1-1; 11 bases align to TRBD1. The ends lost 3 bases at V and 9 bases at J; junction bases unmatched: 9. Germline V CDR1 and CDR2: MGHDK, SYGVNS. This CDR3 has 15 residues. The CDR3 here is CASSDDRTGGIKAFF. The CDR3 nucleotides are TGTGCCAGCAGTGACGATAGGACAGGGGGCATCAAAGCTTTCTTT.

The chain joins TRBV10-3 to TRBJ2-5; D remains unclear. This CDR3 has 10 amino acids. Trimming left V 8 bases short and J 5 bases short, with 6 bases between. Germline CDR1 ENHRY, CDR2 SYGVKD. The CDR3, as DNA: TGTGCCATCGGTTCGGAGACCCAGTACTTC. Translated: CAIGSETQYF.

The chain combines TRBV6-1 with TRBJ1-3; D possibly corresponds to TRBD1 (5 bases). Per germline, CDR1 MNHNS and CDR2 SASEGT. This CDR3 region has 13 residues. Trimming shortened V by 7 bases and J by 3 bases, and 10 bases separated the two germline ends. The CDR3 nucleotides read TGTGCCAGCACCCGGGACGGTGGAAACACCATATATTTT. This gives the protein CASTRDGGNTIYF.

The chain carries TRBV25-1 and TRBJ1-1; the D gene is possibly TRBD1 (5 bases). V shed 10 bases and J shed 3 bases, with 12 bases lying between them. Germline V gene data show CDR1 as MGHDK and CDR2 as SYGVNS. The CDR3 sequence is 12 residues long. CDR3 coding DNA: TGTGCCATCCTTGGAGGGGACACTGAAGCTTTCTTT. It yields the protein CAILGGDTEAFF. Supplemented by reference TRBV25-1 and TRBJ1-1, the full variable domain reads EADIYQTPRYLVIGTGKKITLECSQTMGHDKMYWYQQDPGMELHLIHYSYGVNSTEKGDLSSESTVSRIRTEHFPLTLESARPSHTSQYLCAILGGDTEAFFGQGTRLTVV.